This T cell receptor beta chain stems from a study of blood T cell repertoires in COVID-19. At the level of the study: The United States, Italy and Spain supplied acute and convalescent COVID-19 samples. Nucleic acid was either cDNA or gDNA, and it came from T cells, B-cell-depleted T cells, or PBMCs.

As originally analysed: From reference gene primer amplification, estimates of nucleated cell counts were derived. Only in-frame clones appear in the TCRdb table, and some are missing; sequencing was by immunoSEQ multiplex PCR. V and J calls and clone size are given by that table; D and trimming were obtained from the DNA. The repertoire holds around 370,000 clones, 85% to 90% seen once, with 6.5% in the top ten. V was pared by 4 bases and J by 7 bases, with 10 bases between. This CDR3 has 12 amino acids. Germline V gene sequence: CDR1 SEHNR, CDR2 FQNEAQ (reference sequence). This receptor was obtained from a man aged 18 to 35 with active or convalescent COVID-19. The chain employs TRBV7-9 and TRBJ1-1, with D unresolved. The material sequenced was peripheral blood. The CDR3 region has the DNA TGTGCCAGCAGCTCGGGGTCGTATGAAGCTTTCTTT. Protein product: CASSSGSYEAFF. Complete variable domain (other parts from reference TRBV7-9 and TRBJ1-1): DTGVSQNPRHKITKRGQNVTFRCDPISEHNRLYWYRQTLGQGPEFLTYFQNEAQLEKSRLLSDRFSAERPKGSFSTLEIQRTEQGDSAMYLCASSSGSYEAFFGQGTRLTVV.